A selection of T cell receptor beta chains follows, all from one sample in a study of blood T cell repertoires in COVID-19. TCRdb's copy holds only in-frame clones and misses some; the assay was immunoSEQ multiplex PCR. The sample has about 160,000 clones; approximately 82% are singletons. Sequencing input: peripheral blood. The receptors shown here come from a woman over 75 with active or convalescent COVID-19. CDR3s include the opening cysteine and the closing phenylalanine or tryptophan. The D gene is left open where the match is weak. Expanded clones are given a class, and other clones once, few, many or no size at all.

>NA|TRBJ2-2|TRBD2|TRBV9
CASSALAGAGGELFF
TGTGCCAGCAGCGCCCTAGCGGGAGCTGGCGGGGAGCTGTTTTTT
>NA|TRBJ2-1|TRBD1|TRBV28
CASRRQGKHEQFF
TGTGCCAGCAGGCGACAGGGGAAGCATGAGCAGTTCTTC
>NA|TRBJ1-3|NA|TRBV3-1/TRBV3-2
CASSQGAGGNTIYF
TGTGCCAGCAGCCAGGGGGCGGGCGGAAACACCATATATTTT
>few|TRBJ1-5|NA|TRBV19
CASSFPDGLSNQPQHF
TGTGCCAGTAGCTTCCCCGACGGACTGAGCAATCAGCCCCAGCATTTT
>NA|TRBJ2-2|NA|TRBV5-1
CASSFQSGPNTGELFF
TGCGCCAGCAGCTTTCAAAGCGGGCCCAACACCGGGGAGCTGTTTTTT
>NA|TRBJ1-2|NA|TRBV5-1
CASSLVAGVGGYTF
TGCGCCAGCAGCTTGGTAGCAGGGGTGGGTGGCTACACCTTC
>NA|TRBJ2-5|NA|TRBV7-9
CASSLQSASFQETQYF
TGTGCCAGCAGCTTACAGTCCGCCAGTTTCCAAGAGACCCAGTACTTC
>NA|TRBJ2-1|NA|TRBV6-5
CASSYSRGGLYNEQFF
TGTGCCAGCAGTTACTCGAGGGGGGGTCTCTACAATGAGCAGTTCTTC
>few|TRBJ2-3|TRBD2|TRBV28
CASSPGLAATDTQYF
TGTGCCAGCAGTCCTGGACTAGCGGCAACAGATACGCAGTATTTT
>NA|TRBJ1-2|TRBD1|TRBV5-1
CASSSLQGLNYGYTF
TGCGCCAGCAGCTCCCTACAGGGGCTTAACTATGGCTACACCTTC
>NA|TRBJ2-2|TRBD2|TRBV18
CAIPLNSGRNTGELFF
TGTGCCATCCCCCTTAACAGCGGGAGGAACACCGGGGAGCTGTTTTTT
>NA|TRBJ2-5|NA|TRBV7-2
CASSSFTSSAGLETQYF
TGTGCCAGCAGCTCCTTTACATCTTCGGCGGGACTAGAGACCCAGTACTTC
>NA|TRBJ2-5|NA|TRBV24-1
CATSEREVSWETQYF
TGTGCCACCAGTGAGAGAGAGGTGAGTTGGGAGACCCAGTACTTC
>NA|TRBJ2-1|NA|TRBV5-1
CASSSRLVRNEQFF
TGCGCCAGCAGCTCCCGACTAGTCAGGAATGAGCAGTTCTTC
>NA|TRBJ1-1|TRBD1|TRBV11-2
CASSFPGQGPRDHEAFF
TGTGCCAGCAGCTTCCCGGGACAGGGGCCCCGGGACCATGAAGCTTTCTTT
>NA|TRBJ1-4|TRBD1|TRBV2
CASSPGQGKGEKLFF
TGTGCCAGCAGCCCCGGACAGGGAAAGGGTGAAAAACTGTTTTTT
>NA|TRBJ1-3|TRBD1|TRBV18
CASSTGDRAAGNTIYF
TGTGCCAGCTCAACCGGGGACAGGGCGGCTGGAAACACCATATATTTT
>NA|TRBJ2-6|NA|TRBV5-4
CASSAQDALLSGANVLTF
TGTGCCAGCAGTGCACAGGACGCTCTCCTCTCTGGGGCCAACGTCCTGACTTTC
>NA|TRBJ1-1|TRBD1|TRBV19
CASTGGEDTEAFF
TGTGCCAGTACAGGGGGAGAGGACACTGAAGCTTTCTTT
>NA|TRBJ2-1|TRBD2|TRBV5-1
CASSGRLAGVIRFF
TGCGCCAGCAGCGGGAGACTAGCGGGAGTTATTCGGTTCTTC
>NA|TRBJ1-3|NA|TRBV12-3/TRBV12-4
CASRRTSRIYF
TGTGCCAGCAGGCGTACCTCGAGGATATATTTT
>NA|TRBJ1-1|NA|TRBV5-4
CASSQRRGTEAFF
TGTGCCAGCAGCCAACGAAGGGGGACTGAAGCTTTCTTT
>NA|TRBJ2-2|NA|TRBV30
CAWSGRGRVNTGELFF
TGTGCCTGGAGTGGGAGGGGGCGGGTGAACACCGGGGAGCTGTTTTTT
>once|TRBJ2-1|TRBD2|TRBV5-4
CASSLGLAGVDEQFF
TGTGCCAGCAGCTTGGGGCTAGCGGGAGTTGACGAGCAGTTCTTC
>NA|TRBJ1-6|TRBD1|TRBV2
CASRTGQGGDNSPLHF
TGTGCCAGCAGAACCGGACAGGGGGGGGATAATTCACCCCTCCACTTT
>few|TRBJ2-2|NA|TRBV4-1
CASSFGGGTDSNTGELFF
TGCGCCAGCAGCTTCGGCGGGGGCACTGACTCAAACACCGGGGAGCTGTTTTTT
>once|TRBJ2-7|TRBD2|TRBV29-1
CSVHSGRPTYEQYF
TGCAGCGTGCATAGCGGGAGGCCCACCTACGAGCAGTACTTC
>NA|TRBJ1-2|TRBD1|TRBV29-1
CSVDGPGQGGNGYTF
TGCAGCGTTGATGGTCCAGGACAGGGGGGGAATGGCTACACCTTC
>NA|TRBJ2-7|NA|TRBV4-2
CASSHGMDTYEQYF
TGTGCCAGCAGCCATGGAATGGACACCTACGAGCAGTACTTC
>once|TRBJ1-5|NA|TRBV19
CASLGSRSNQPQHF
TGTGCCAGTCTCGGGTCCCGGAGCAATCAGCCCCAGCATTTT
>NA|TRBJ2-2|TRBD1|TRBV6-5
CASKQGTGAGELFF
TGTGCCAGCAAGCAAGGGACAGGGGCCGGGGAGCTGTTTTTT
>few|TRBJ2-5|TRBD2|TRBV5-1
CASSSGLAGVGETQYF
TGCGCCAGCAGCTCGGGACTAGCGGGAGTGGGGGAGACCCAGTACTTC
>NA|TRBJ2-2|TRBD2|TRBV11-2
CASSWGLTNTGELFF
TGTGCCAGCAGCTGGGGACTAACGAACACCGGGGAGCTGTTTTTT
>NA|TRBJ2-1|TRBD2|TRBV7-3
CASSSLAGPYNEQFF
TGTGCCAGCAGCTCCCTAGCGGGGCCCTACAATGAGCAGTTCTTC
>NA|TRBJ1-5|TRBD1|TRBV24-1
CATSEGKTGLNQPQHF
TGTGCCACCAGTGAGGGCAAGACAGGGCTCAATCAGCCCCAGCATTTT
>once|TRBJ2-1|TRBD2|TRBV11-2
CASSFGTSGSSYNEQFF
TGTGCCAGCAGCTTTGGGACTAGCGGGAGCTCCTACAATGAGCAGTTCTTC
>NA|TRBJ1-1|TRBD1|TRBV11-2
CASSSYRGRGTEAFF
TGTGCCAGCAGCTCCTACAGGGGGCGAGGGACTGAAGCTTTCTTT
>NA|TRBJ2-7|NA|TRBV18
CASSPKLDNYEQYF
TGTGCCAGCTCACCTAAATTGGACAACTACGAGCAGTACTTC
>NA|TRBJ2-1|TRBD2|TRBV5-1
CASSLASGRSGEQFF
TGCGCCAGCAGCTTGGCTAGCGGGAGATCTGGTGAGCAGTTCTTC
>NA|TRBJ2-5|TRBD2|TRBV5-5
CASSLRRTSGQETQYF
TGTGCCAGCAGCTTGCGTAGGACTAGCGGACAAGAGACCCAGTACTTC
>NA|TRBJ1-5|NA|TRBV5-1
CASSLQGPNQPQHF
TGCGCCAGCAGCTTGCAGGGCCCAAATCAGCCCCAGCATTTT
>NA|TRBJ2-7|TRBD2|TRBV9
CASSTRTSGVGEQYF
TGTGCCAGCAGCACCCGGACTAGCGGGGTGGGGGAGCAGTACTTC
>NA|TRBJ2-7|TRBD2|TRBV7-7
CASSLRGFTGTSHQNGGYEQYF
TGTGCCAGCAGCTTGCGGGGATTTACAGGGACTAGCCACCAAAACGGGGGCTACGAGCAGTACTTC
>NA|TRBJ2-7|NA|TRBV6-6
CASTSLESAYEQYF
TGTGCCAGCACCTCGTTGGAGAGCGCGTACGAGCAGTACTTC
>NA|TRBJ1-4|NA|TRBV7-2
CASSTRKGRDTNEKLFF
TGTGCCAGCAGCACACGGAAGGGCAGGGATACTAATGAAAAACTGTTTTTT
>NA|TRBJ1-1|NA|TRBV7-9
CASSQGVFSGRNTEAFF
TGTGCCAGCAGCCAAGGGGTTTTTTCCGGGCGGAACACTGAAGCTTTCTTT
>NA|TRBJ1-1|TRBD1|TRBV30
CASGQGGTEAFF
TGTGCCTCCGGACAGGGCGGGACTGAAGCTTTCTTT
>once|TRBJ1-2|TRBD1|TRBV25-1
CASSFPGQGGSYGYTF
TGTGCCAGCAGTTTTCCGGGACAGGGGGGAAGTTATGGCTACACCTTC
>NA|TRBJ2-7|TRBD1|TRBV15
CATSRVQGAYEQYF
TGTGCCACCAGCAGAGTACAGGGGGCCTACGAGCAGTACTTC
>NA|TRBJ2-2|TRBD2|TRBV28
CASSLAGVGIGELFF
TGTGCCAGCAGCTTAGCGGGGGTTGGGATCGGGGAGCTGTTTTTT
>NA|TRBJ2-7|TRBD2|TRBV9
CASSVATSGSSYEQYF
TGTGCCAGCAGCGTAGCTACCAGCGGGAGCTCCTACGAGCAGTACTTC
>NA|TRBJ2-1|TRBD2|TRBV20-1
CSASRSGTSYNEQFF
TGCAGTGCTAGTAGAAGCGGGACCTCCTACAATGAGCAGTTCTTC
>NA|TRBJ2-7|NA|TRBV7-9
CASSNRVYEQYF
TGTGCCAGCAGCAACAGGGTATACGAGCAGTACTTC
>few|TRBJ2-7|NA|TRBV25-1
CASSAPGGLEQYF
TGTGCCAGCAGTGCCCCTGGGGGACTGGAGCAGTACTTC